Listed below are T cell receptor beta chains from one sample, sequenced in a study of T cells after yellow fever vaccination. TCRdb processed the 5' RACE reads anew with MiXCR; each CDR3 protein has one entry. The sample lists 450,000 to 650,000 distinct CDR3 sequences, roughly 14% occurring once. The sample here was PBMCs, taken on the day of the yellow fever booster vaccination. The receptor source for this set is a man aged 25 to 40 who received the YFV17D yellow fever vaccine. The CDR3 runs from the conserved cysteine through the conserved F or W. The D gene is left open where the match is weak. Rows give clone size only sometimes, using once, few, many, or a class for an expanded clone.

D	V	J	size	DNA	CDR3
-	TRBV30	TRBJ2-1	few	TGTGCCTGGAGTGGTAAAGACAGTCTTCGTTACAATGAGCAGTTCTTC	CAWSGKDSLRYNEQFF
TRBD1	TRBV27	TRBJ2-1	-	TGTGCCAGCAGTTTCTCACAGGGGTATGAGCAGTTCTTC	CASSFSQGYEQFF
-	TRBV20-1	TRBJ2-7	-	TGCAGTGCTAGTGCGACAGGCCCACCCTACGAGCAGTACTTC	CSASATGPPYEQYF
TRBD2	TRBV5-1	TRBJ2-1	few	TGCGCCAGCAGCTTGTCTAGCGGATACTACAATGAGCAGTTCTTC	CASSLSSGYYNEQFF
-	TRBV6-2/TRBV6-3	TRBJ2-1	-	TGTGCCAGCAGTTACACGAGGGGACTCATCAATGAGCAGTTCTTC	CASSYTRGLINEQFF
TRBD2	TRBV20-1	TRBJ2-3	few	TGCAGTGTGCCAGCGGGGACAGATACGCAGTATTTT	CSVPAGTDTQYF
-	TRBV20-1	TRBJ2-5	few	TGCAGTGCTCACATTCCGCTTGAAGAGACCCAGTACTTC	CSAHIPLEETQYF
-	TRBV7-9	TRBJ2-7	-	TGTGCCAGCAGCTCCGGCCCCGGAGGAGTTTCCCGGTACGAGCAGTACTTC	CASSSGPGGVSRYEQYF
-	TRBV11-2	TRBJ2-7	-	TGTGCCAGCAGCTTAGGCATTTGGAAATACGAGCAGTACTTC	CASSLGIWKYEQYF
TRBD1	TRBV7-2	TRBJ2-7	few	TGTGCCAGCAGCTTACCCGGCCAGGGGGCTTACGAGCAGTACTTC	CASSLPGQGAYEQYF
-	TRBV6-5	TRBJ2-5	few	TGTGCCAGCAGTTACTCTTGGGTTGGAACAGAGACCCAGTACTTC	CASSYSWVGTETQYF
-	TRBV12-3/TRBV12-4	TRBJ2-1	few	TGTGCCAGCAGTTTTGTCTACGGTGAGCAGTTCTTC	CASSFVYGEQFF
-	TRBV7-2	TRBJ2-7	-	TGTGCCAGCAGCTTAGCCCTACTCGGGAGTATTTCCTACGAGCAGTACTTC	CASSLALLGSISYEQYF
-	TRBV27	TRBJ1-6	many	TGTGCCAGCAGTTTTGTTTTGAGGGGAAATAATTCACCCCTCCACTTT	CASSFVLRGNNSPLHF
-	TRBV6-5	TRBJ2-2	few	TGTGCCAGCAGTTCCCCAGAGGGACAGAACACCGGGGAGCTGTTTTTT	CASSSPEGQNTGELFF
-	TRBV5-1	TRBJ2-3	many	TGCGCCAGCAGCTTGGGCCTCGATTACACAGATACGCAGTATTTT	CASSLGLDYTDTQYF
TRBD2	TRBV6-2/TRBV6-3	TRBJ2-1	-	TGTGCCAGCAGTGGGGGGAGCGGGGGATCCTACAATGAGCAGTTCTTC	CASSGGSGGSYNEQFF
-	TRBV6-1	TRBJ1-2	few	TGTGCCAGCAGTGAACCGGGGTCACTTGGGGTTGGCTACACCTTC	CASSEPGSLGVGYTF
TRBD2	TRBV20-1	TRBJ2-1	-	TGCAGTGCTAGAGGGCCCACTAGCGGAAACAATGAGCAGTTCTTC	CSARGPTSGNNEQFF
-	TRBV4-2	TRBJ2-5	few	TGTGCCAGCAGCCAAGGTGTTGTCAGGGCTGAGACCCAGTACTTC	CASSQGVVRAETQYF
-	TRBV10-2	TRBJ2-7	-	TGCGCCAGCAGTGAGTGGGGCGCCTACGAGCAGTACTTC	CASSEWGAYEQYF
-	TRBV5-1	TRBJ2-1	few	TGCGCCAGCAGCCTGACTAGTAACCCATACAATGAGCAGTTCTTC	CASSLTSNPYNEQFF
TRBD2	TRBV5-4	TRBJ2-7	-	TGTGCTATGGTTGGCGGGAGTTCCGACGAGCAGTACTTC	CAMVGGSSDEQYF
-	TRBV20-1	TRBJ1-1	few	TGCAGTGCTAGAGTAGTTCAGGGTGAAGCTGAAGCTTTCTTT	CSARVVQGEAEAFF
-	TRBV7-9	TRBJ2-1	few	TGTGCCAGCAGCTGGGGGGACTTTCGCCTCAGTGATGAGCAGTTCTTC	CASSWGDFRLSDEQFF
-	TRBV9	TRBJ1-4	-	TGTGCCAGCAGCGTAGACCCCTATGCAACTAATGAAAAACTGTTTTTT	CASSVDPYATNEKLFF
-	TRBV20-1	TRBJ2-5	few	TGCAGTGCTCACAAACCCGGGGAGACCCAGTACTTC	CSAHKPGETQYF
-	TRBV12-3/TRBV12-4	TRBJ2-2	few	TGTGCCAGCAGCCCAACTAGCACCGGGGAGCTGTTTTTT	CASSPTSTGELFF
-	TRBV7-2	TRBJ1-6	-	TGTGCCAGCAGCGAGAGGATCGATAATTCACCCCTCCACTTT	CASSERIDNSPLHF
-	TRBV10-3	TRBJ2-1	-	TGTGCCATCAGCGCAGATTACAATGAGCAGTTCTTC	CAISADYNEQFF
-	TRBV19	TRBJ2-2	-	TGTGCCAGTAGTATAGCATCCACACGAGGCACCGGGGAGCTGTTTTTT	CASSIASTRGTGELFF
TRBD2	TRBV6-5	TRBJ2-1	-	TGTGCCAGCAGTTACCCGCTAGCGGGAGGGCACAATGAGCAGTTCTTC	CASSYPLAGGHNEQFF
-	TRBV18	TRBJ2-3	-	TGTGCCAGCTCACCACGGGAGGAAGATACGCAGTATTTT	CASSPREEDTQYF
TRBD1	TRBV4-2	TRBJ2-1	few	TGTGCCAGCAGCCAAGGGACAGGGTTCTACAATGAGCAGTTCTTC	CASSQGTGFYNEQFF
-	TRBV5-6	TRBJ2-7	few	TGTGCCAGCACCCCAGATGGGGGCAGCTCCTACGAGCAGTACTTC	CASTPDGGSSYEQYF
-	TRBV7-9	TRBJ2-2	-	TGTGCCAGAAACCAGTTGGTGGCCGGGGAGCTGTTTTTT	CARNQLVAGELFF